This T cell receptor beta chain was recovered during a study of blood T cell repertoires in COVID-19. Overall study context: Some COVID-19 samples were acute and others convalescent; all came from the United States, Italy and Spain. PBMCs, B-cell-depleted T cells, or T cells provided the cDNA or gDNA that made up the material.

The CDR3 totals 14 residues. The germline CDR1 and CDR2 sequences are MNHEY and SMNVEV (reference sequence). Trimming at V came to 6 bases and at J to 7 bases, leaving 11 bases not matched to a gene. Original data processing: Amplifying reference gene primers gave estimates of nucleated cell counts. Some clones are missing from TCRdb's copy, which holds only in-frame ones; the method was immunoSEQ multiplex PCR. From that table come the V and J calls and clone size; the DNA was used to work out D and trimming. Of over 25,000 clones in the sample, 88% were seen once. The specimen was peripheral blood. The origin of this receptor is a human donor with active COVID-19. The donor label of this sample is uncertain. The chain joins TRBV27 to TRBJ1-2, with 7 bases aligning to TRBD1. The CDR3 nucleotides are TGTGCCAGCAGGGCACAGGGGTCATCGGGTGGCTACACCTTC. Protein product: CASRAQGSSGGYTF.